The 11 T cell receptor beta chains below come from one sample, sequenced in a study of control samples from healthy donors and cancer patients. Measured with immunoSEQ multiplex PCR; TCRdb has only the in-frame clones, and not every one. The table lists 65,000 to 80,000 clones, around 90% of them singletons. Sequencing was performed on PBMCs. The receptors were sampled from a woman in her 50s with colorectal cancer.

This chain links TRBV9 with TRBJ2-3; 7 bases fit TRBD2. J was trimmed by 3 bases and V by 4 bases; bases with no gene match: 8. Germline assignment: CDR1 SGDLS and CDR2 YYNGEE. This CDR3 is 15 amino acids long. The CDR3 DNA is TGTGCCAGCAGCTTTAGGGACTACACTACAGATACGCAGTATTTT. Residues: CASSFRDYTTDTQYF. Using reference TRBV9 and TRBJ2-3 for the parts outside the CDR3, the full variable domain is DSGVTQTPKHLITATGQRVTLRCSPRSGDLSVYWYQQSLDQGLQFLIQYYNGEERAKGNILERFSAQQFPDLHSELNLSSLELGDSALYFCASSFRDYTTDTQYFGPGTRLTVL.

V and J are TRBV7-6 and TRBJ2-1; 7 nucleotides match TRBD2. The J segment lost 2 bases and the V segment lost 1 base, leaving 2 bases of the junction unmatched. Germline-derived CDR1 and CDR2 are SGHVS and FNYEAQ. The CDR3 runs to 15 residues. CDR3 DNA: TGTGCCAGCAGCTTAGGGCGGGGGACCTACAATGAGCAGTTCTTC. It codes for CASSLGRGTYNEQFF.

The genes are TRBV6-5 and TRBJ1-2; the D is unclear. The CDR3 sequence is 11 residues long. The germline V gene encodes CDR1 MNHEY and CDR2 SVGAGI. V lost 8 bases to trimming and J lost 0 bases, with 4 bases between them. CDR3 sequence: CASQSNYGYTF. CDR3 DNA sequence: TGTGCCAGCCAGTCTAACTATGGCTACACCTTC.

This clone has a single count. The V call is TRBV24-1, the J call TRBJ1-2, with D perhaps matching TRBD1 (5 bases). Germline values: CDR1 KGHDR, CDR2 SFDVKD. Trimming left V 4 bases short and J 4 bases short, with 15 bases between. The CDR3 runs 15 residues. The CDR3 sequence: CATSEGGGSGYGYTF. CDR3 DNA: TGTGCCACCAGTGAGGGGGGGGGATCAGGCTATGGCTACACCTTC.

The CDR3: CASSLVPGGYEQYV. The DNA for the CDR3 is TGCGCCAGCAGCTTGGTTCCGGGAGGCTACGAGCAGTACGTC. The rearrangement uses TRBV5-1 and TRBJ2-7, with 7 positions matching TRBD2. The J segment lost 3 bases and the V segment lost 0 bases, leaving 3 bases of the junction unmatched. Per germline, CDR1 SGHRS and CDR2 YFSETQ. This CDR3 region has 14 residues.

The count of this clone is one. The V gene is TRBV18, the J gene TRBJ1-1, with D possibly TRBD1 on 5 matching bases. Germline V CDR1 and CDR2: KGHSH, LQKENI. This CDR3 is 15 amino acids long. Trimming shortened V by 5 bases and J by 4 bases, and 17 bases separated the two germline ends. The DNA of the CDR3 is TGTGCCAGCTCAAACGGCAGGGCGGGAATCACTGAAGCTTTCTTT. It encodes CASSNGRAGITEAFF.

The V gene is TRBV14, the J gene TRBJ2-3; D is ambiguous. The germline V gene has CDR1 SGHDN and CDR2 FVKESK. The CDR3 totals 11 residues. V was pared by 4 bases and J by 4 bases, with 3 bases between. The CDR3 nucleotides are TGTGCCAGCAGCCTCGCAGATACGCAGTATTTT. Translation: CASSLADTQYF.

This clone was observed a single time. The chain joins TRBV19 to TRBJ1-2; D is uncertain. Germline V gene lookup returns CDR1 LNHDA and CDR2 SQIVND (reference sequence). Trimming took 6 bases from V and 2 from J, leaving 7 bases between them. The CDR3 runs to 12 residues. Here the CDR3 reads CASRIGNYGYTF. The CDR3 nucleotides read TGTGCCAGTAGAATTGGGAACTATGGCTACACCTTC.

The chain employs TRBV6-5 and TRBJ1-2; tentatively, D is TRBD1 (6 bases). The CDR3 runs 13 residues. Germline V lookup: CDR1 MNHEY, CDR2 SVGAGI. The V end was cut by 6 bases, the J end by 8 bases, with 16 bases between. CDR3 region: CASSQGSTGGYTF. The CDR3 nucleotides are TGTGCCAGCAGCCAGGGGTCTACGGGGGGCTACACCTTC.

The rearrangement joins TRBV18 to TRBJ2-7; D might be TRBD2 (5 bases). Per the germline V gene, CDR1 is KGHSH and CDR2 is LQKENI. Trimming left V 3 bases short and J 4 bases short, with 16 bases between. CDR3 length: 15 residues. The CDR3 sequence is CASSPVRGSFYEQYV. The CDR3 DNA reads as TGTGCCAGCTCACCCGTCCGCGGGTCGTTTTACGAGCAGTACGTC.

CDR3 region: CSAQGTIDNYGYTF. The CDR3 DNA reads TGCAGCGCCCAAGGGACAATCGATAACTATGGCTACACCTTC. This chain links TRBV29-1 with TRBJ1-2; a weak D match, TRBD1 (6 bases). The germline V and J ends were trimmed by 7 bases and 1 base, with 16 bases remaining between them. The CDR3 runs 14 residues. The germline gives CDR1 SQVTM, CDR2 ANQGSEA.